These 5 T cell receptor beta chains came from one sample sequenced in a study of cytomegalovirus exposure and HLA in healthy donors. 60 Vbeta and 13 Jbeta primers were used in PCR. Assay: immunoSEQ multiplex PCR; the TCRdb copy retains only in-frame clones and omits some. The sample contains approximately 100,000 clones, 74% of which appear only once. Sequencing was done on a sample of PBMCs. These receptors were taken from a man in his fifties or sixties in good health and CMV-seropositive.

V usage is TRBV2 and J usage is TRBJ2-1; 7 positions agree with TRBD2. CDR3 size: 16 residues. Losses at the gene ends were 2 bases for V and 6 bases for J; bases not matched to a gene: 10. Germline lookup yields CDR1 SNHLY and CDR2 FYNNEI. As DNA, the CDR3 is TGTGCCAGCAGTGAACGTACGGGAGGTCAGATCAATGAGCAGTTCTTC. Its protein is CASSERTGGQINEQFF.

The CDR3 sequence is CASSLEGTGGQGLNEQFF. The CDR3 DNA follows: TGCGCCAGCAGCTTGGAAGGCACCGGGGGACAGGGGCTCAATGAGCAGTTCTTC. The chain employs TRBV5-1 and TRBJ2-1; 10 nucleotides agree with TRBD1. The CDR3 runs 18 residues. CDR1 and CDR2 (germline): SGHRS, YFSETQ. V was pared by 0 bases and J by 6 bases, with 12 bases of the junction left unmatched.

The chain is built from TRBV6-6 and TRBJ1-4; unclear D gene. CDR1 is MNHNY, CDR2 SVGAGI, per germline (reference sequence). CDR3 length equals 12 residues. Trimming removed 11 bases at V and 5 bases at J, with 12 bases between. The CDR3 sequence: CAGGRANEKLFF. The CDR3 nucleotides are TGTGCCGGAGGACGGGCGAATGAAAAACTGTTTTTT.

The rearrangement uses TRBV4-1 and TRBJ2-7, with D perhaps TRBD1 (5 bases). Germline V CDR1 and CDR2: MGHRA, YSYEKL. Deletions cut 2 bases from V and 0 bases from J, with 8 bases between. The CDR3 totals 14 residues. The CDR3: CASSQKTASYEQYF. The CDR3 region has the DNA TGCGCCAGCAGCCAAAAGACAGCCTCCTACGAGCAGTACTTC.

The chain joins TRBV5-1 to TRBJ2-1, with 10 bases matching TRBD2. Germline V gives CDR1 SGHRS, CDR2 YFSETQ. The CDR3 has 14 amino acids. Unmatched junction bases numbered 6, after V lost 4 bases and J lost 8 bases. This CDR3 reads CASSGSGRFDEQFF. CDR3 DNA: TGCGCCAGCAGCGGTAGCGGGAGGTTCGATGAGCAGTTCTTC.